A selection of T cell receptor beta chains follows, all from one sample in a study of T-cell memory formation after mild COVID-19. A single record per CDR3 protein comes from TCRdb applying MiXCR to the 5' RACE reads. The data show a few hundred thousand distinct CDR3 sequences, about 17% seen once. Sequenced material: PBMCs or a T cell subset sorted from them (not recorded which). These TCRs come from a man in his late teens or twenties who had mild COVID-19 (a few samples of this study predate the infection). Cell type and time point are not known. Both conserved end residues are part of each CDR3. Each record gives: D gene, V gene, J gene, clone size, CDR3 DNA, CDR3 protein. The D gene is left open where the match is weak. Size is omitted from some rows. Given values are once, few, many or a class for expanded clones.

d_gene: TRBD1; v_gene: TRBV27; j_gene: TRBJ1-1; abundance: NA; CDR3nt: TGTGCCAGCAGTTCCAGGGGGCGTCAGACTGAAGCTTTCTTT; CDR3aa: CASSSRGRQTEAFF
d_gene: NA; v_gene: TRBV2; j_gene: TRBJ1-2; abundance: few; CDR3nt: TGTGCCAGCAGCGCGACACTCGAAGGACCGACCTTC; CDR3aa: CASSATLEGPTF
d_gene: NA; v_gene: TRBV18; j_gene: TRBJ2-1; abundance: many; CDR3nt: TGTGCCAGCTCACCACCGGGCTCAGCCAATGAGCAGTTCTTC; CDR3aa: CASSPPGSANEQFF
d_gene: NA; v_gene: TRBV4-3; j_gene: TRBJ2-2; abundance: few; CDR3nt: TGCGCCAGCAGCCAAGGCGGGGAGCTGTTTTTT; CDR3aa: CASSQGGELFF
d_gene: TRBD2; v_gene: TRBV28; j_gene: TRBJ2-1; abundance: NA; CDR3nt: TGTGCCAGCAGTCGGCCAATTACTAGCGTCCATGAGCAGTTCTTC; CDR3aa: CASSRPITSVHEQFF
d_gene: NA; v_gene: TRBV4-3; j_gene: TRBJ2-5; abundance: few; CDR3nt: TGCGCCAGCAGCCAAGAGGGGTGGGAGACCCAGTACTTC; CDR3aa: CASSQEGWETQYF
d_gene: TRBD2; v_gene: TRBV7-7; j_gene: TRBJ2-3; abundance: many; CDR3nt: TGTGCTAGCAGCTACGCAGCGGGGGGCACAGATACGCAGTATTTT; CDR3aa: CASSYAAGGTDTQYF
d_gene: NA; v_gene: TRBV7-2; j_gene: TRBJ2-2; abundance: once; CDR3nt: TGTGCCAGCAGCTTAGAGTACGGGGAGCTGTTTTTT; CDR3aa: CASSLEYGELFF
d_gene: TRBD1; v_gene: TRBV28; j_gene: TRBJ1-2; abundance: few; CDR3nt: TGTGCCAGCGACTACAGGGGTTACGGCTACACCTTC; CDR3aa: CASDYRGYGYTF
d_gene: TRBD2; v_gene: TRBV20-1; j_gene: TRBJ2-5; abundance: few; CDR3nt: TGCAGTGCAACCGGGGGGGCCCCAGAGACCCAGTACTTC; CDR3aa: CSATGGAPETQYF
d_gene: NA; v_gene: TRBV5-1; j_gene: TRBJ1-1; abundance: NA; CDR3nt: TGCGCCAGCAGTGATAGCCGAAGTGAAGCTTTCTTT; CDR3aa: CASSDSRSEAFF
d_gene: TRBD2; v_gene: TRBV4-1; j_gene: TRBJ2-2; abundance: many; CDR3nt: TGCGCCAGCAGCAAAAGCGGGGGAAACACCGGGGAGCTGTTTTTT; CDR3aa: CASSKSGGNTGELFF
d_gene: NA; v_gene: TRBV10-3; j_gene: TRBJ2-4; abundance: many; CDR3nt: TGTGCCATCAGTGATCAAGGTGGTGTGGGGATTCAGTACTTC; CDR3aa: CAISDQGGVGIQYF
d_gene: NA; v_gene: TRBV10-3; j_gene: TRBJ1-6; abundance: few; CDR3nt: TGTGCCATCAGTGACAGGGTCCGGGGTTCACCCCTCCACTTT; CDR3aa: CAISDRVRGSPLHF
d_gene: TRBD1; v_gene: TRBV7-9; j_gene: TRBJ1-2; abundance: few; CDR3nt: TGTGCCAGCAGCTTTGACAGGGTCGATAACTATGGCTACACCTTC; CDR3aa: CASSFDRVDNYGYTF
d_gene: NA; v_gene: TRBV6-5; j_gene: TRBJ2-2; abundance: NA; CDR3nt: TGTGCCAGCCGCGAGGGGCTGAACGGGGAGCTGTTTTTT; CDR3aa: CASREGLNGELFF
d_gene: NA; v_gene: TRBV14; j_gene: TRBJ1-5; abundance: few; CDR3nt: TGTGCCAGCAGCCAAGTTTGGCAGGGACTTAATCAGCCCCAGCATTTT; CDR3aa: CASSQVWQGLNQPQHF
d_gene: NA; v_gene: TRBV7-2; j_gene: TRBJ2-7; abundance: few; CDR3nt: TGTGCCAGCAGCACGGACATTACGGCCCACGAGCAGTACTTC; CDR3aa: CASSTDITAHEQYF
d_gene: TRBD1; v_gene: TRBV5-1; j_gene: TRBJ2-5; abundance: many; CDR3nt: TGCGCCAGCAGCCCGGGACAGGGACAAGAGACCCAGTACTTC; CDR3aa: CASSPGQGQETQYF
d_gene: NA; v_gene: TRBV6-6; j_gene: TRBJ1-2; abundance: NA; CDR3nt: TGTGCCAGCAGTTATGGCATGTACTATGGCTACACCTTC; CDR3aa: CASSYGMYYGYTF
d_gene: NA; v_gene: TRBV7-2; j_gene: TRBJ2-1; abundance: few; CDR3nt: TGTGCCAGCACCAAGGGGAGGGGGGGCCGAGATGAGCAGTTCTTC; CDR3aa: CASTKGRGGRDEQFF
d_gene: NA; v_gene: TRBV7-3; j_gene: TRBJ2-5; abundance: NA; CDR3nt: TGTGCCAGCAGCTTAACAGGGGACCTCCAAGAGACCCAGTACTTC; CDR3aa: CASSLTGDLQETQYF
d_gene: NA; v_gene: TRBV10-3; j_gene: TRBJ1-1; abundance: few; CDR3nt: TGTGCCATCAGTCTCCTCGGGGCCCTGAACACTGAAGCTTTCTTT; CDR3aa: CAISLLGALNTEAFF
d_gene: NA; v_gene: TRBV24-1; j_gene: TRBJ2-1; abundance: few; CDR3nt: TGTGCCACCAGTGAGCCTGGACGGGTTGAGCAGTTCTTC; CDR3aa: CATSEPGRVEQFF
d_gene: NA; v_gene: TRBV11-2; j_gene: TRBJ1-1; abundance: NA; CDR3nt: TGTGCCAGCAGCTTAGAGCCGGCGGGGCCCAAAATATGGGTTGAAGCTTTCTTT; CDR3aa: CASSLEPAGPKIWVEAFF
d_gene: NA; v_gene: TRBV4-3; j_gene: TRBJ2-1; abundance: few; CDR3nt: TGCGCCAGCAGCCAAGAACGGGGTCGGGGATCCTACAATGAGCAGTTCTTC; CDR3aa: CASSQERGRGSYNEQFF
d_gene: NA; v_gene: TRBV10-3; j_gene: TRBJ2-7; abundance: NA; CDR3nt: TGTGCCATCAGTGAGTCGTACAGGAGCTACGAGCAGTACTTC; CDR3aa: CAISESYRSYEQYF